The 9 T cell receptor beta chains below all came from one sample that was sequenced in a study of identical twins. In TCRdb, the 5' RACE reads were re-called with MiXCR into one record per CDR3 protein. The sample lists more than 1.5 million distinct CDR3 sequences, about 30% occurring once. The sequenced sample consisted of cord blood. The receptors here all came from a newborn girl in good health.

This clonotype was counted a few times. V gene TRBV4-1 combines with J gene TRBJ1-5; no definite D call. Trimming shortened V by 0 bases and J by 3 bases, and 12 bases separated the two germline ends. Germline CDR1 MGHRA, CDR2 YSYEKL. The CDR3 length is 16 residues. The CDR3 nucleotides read TGCGCCAGCAGCCAAGAAGGTTCGTCAGACAATCAGCCCCAGCATTTT. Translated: CASSQEGSSDNQPQHF.

The CDR3, as DNA: TGTGCCAGCAGTTTTGTACACACTGAAGCTTTCTTT. It specifies CASSFVHTEAFF. The chain recombines TRBV28 with TRBJ1-1; D is uncertain. Germline values: CDR1 MDHEN, CDR2 SYDVKM. The CDR3 extends over 12 amino acids. Trimming left V 3 bases short and J 3 bases short, with 5 bases between.

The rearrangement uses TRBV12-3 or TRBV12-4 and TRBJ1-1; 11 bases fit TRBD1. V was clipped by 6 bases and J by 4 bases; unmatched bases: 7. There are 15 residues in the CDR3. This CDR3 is CASRSWDRGATEAFF. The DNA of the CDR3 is TGTGCCAGCAGATCTTGGGACAGGGGGGCCACTGAAGCTTTCTTT.

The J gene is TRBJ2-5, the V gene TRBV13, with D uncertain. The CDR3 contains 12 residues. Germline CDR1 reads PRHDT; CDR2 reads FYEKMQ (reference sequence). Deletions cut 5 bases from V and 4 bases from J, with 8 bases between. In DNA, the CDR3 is TGTGCCAGCAGCCCCCTTCCAGAGACCCAGTACTTC. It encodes CASSPLPETQYF.

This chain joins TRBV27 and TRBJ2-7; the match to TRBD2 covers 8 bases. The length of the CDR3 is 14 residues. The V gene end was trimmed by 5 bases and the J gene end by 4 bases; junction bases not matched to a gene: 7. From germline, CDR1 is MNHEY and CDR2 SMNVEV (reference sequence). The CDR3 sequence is CASSPIAGLYEQYF. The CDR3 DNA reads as TGTGCCAGCAGTCCGATAGCGGGACTGTACGAGCAGTACTTC.

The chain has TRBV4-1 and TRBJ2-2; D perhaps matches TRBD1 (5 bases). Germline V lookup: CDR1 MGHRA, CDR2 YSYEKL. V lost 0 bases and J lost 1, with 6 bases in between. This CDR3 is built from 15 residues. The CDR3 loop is CASSQDQGNTGELFF. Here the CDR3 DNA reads TGCGCCAGCAGCCAAGATCAGGGGAACACCGGGGAGCTGTTTTTT.

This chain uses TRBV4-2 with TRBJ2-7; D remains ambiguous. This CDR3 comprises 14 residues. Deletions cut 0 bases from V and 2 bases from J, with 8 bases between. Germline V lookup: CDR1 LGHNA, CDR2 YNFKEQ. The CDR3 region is CASSQDGDTYEQYF. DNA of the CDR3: TGTGCCAGCAGCCAAGACGGAGACACCTACGAGCAGTACTTC.

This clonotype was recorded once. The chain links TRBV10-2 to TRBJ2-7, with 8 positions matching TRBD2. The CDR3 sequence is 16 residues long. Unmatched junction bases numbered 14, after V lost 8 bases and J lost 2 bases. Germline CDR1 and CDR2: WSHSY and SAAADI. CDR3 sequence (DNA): TGCGCCAGCGGGGGAGCGGGAGCCTTGATGGCCTACGAGCAGTACTTC. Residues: CASGGAGALMAYEQYF.

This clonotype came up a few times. CDR3: CASTHSKGLAGGPTDTQYF. DNA for the CDR3: TGTGCCAGCACCCACAGCAAGGGACTAGCGGGAGGGCCCACAGATACGCAGTATTTT. The chain uses TRBV28 and TRBJ2-3; 16 positions match TRBD2. This CDR3 has 19 amino acids. Trimming took 7 bases from V and 2 from J; bases not matched to a gene: 12. Germline V gene lookup returns CDR1 MDHEN and CDR2 SYDVKM.